The clone carrying this TCR beta chain was seen ten or more times. The antigen is not known. The CDR3 spans 17 residues. From germline, CDR1 is DFQATT and CDR2 SNEGSKA (reference sequence). Trimming shortened V by 3 bases and J by 0 bases, and 18 bases separated the two germline ends. TCRdb redid the calling of the multiplex PCR reads with MiXCR, one entry per CDR3 protein. The sample holds about 180,000 distinct CDR3 sequences, approximately 30% seen once. This sample is drawn from a study of breast tumors, draining lymph nodes, adjacent tissues. The study's findings and limits: Tumor and nontumor repertoires were significantly more similar in luminal-like than in basal-like breast cancer. Compared with lymph nodes, tumors were less diverse; compared with nontumor tissue, more. Data only fit, rather than demonstrated, lymph node origin of most tumor T cells. Most tumor T cells seemingly derive from lymph node, then expand in tumor.

The lymph nodes were axillary draining lymph nodes from breast cancer patients. The specimen was axillary lymph node tissue. The genes are TRBV20-1 and TRBJ1-5; possible D gene TRBD1, 6 bases. The source of this sequence is a female donor with breast cancer. Some clones in this sample may be carry-over from other donors' samples. DNA for the CDR3: TGCAGTGCTAGTCCCGGGACATCTTCCCATAGCAATCAGCCCCAGCATTTT. This gives the protein CSASPGTSSHSNQPQHF.